The clone carrying this T cell receptor beta chain was detected a few times. The CDR3 covers 13 residues. In germline, CDR1 is LNHNV, CDR2 YYDKDF (reference sequence). The V gene lost 0 bases and the J gene lost 5 bases, with 7 bases spanning the gap. Original processing notes: Counts of nucleated cells, estimated from reference gene primer amplification, were obtained. The data were produced by immunoSEQ multiplex PCR, yet TCRdb's version contains in-frame clones alone and is incomplete. V, J and clone size derive from that table, while D and trimming were established from the DNA sequence. This sample has about 250,000 clones, with nearly 90% found just once. The data originate from a study of blood T cell repertoires in COVID-19. Across the study: Whether acute or convalescent, the COVID-19 samples came from the United States, Italy and Spain.

The chain uses TRBV15 and TRBJ1-1; D gene ambiguous. The TCR was taken from a man aged 18-30 years with active or convalescent COVID-19. The sample consisted of peripheral blood. The DNA for the CDR3 is TGTGCCACCAGCAGAGATCGGAGGACTGAAGCTTTCTTT. Its protein is CATSRDRRTEAFF.